The present T cell receptor (beta chain) was sequenced within a study of spatial heterogeneity in lung cancer. In the study overall: Alpha-chain sequences were consistently detected less often than beta-chain sequences. A module score for T cells, taken from matched bulk RNA-seq, correlated strongly with TCR transcript counts in tumor regions.

Specified time point: sample taken at primary tumor resection. Study results and caveats: It was found that expanded intratumoral alpha and beta TCR counts tracked tumor mutation counts.

TCRdb redid the calling of the 5' RACE reads with MiXCR, one entry per CDR3 protein. The sample lists some 2,000 distinct CDR3 sequences, approximately 23% occurring once. Per germline, CDR1 SGHVS and CDR2 FNYEAQ. This CDR3 comprises 16 residues. V was trimmed by 1 base and J by 7 bases, leaving 20 bases between them. This clonotype qualifies as large. Its antigen is currently unknown. This beta chain lies outside the target of a library built for alpha chains; its clone size means little. The TCR was taken from a male donor with early-stage non-small cell lung cancer. The chain carries TRBV7-6 and TRBJ2-7; TRBD1 might be the D (6 bases). Sequencing used lung tumor tissue, obtained at surgery. The DNA of the CDR3 is TGTGCCAGCAGCTTAGGGGGGCCCGTGACAGTAAATGAGCAGTACTTC. Amino acid sequence: CASSLGGPVTVNEQYF. Looking up the rest from reference TRBV7-6 and TRBJ2-7 gives the full variable domain: GAGVSQSPRYKVTKRGQDVALRCDPISGHVSLYWYRQALGQGPEFLTYFNYEAQQDKSGLPNDRFSAERPEGSISTLTIQRTEQRDSAMYRCASSLGGPVTVNEQYFGPGTRLTVT.